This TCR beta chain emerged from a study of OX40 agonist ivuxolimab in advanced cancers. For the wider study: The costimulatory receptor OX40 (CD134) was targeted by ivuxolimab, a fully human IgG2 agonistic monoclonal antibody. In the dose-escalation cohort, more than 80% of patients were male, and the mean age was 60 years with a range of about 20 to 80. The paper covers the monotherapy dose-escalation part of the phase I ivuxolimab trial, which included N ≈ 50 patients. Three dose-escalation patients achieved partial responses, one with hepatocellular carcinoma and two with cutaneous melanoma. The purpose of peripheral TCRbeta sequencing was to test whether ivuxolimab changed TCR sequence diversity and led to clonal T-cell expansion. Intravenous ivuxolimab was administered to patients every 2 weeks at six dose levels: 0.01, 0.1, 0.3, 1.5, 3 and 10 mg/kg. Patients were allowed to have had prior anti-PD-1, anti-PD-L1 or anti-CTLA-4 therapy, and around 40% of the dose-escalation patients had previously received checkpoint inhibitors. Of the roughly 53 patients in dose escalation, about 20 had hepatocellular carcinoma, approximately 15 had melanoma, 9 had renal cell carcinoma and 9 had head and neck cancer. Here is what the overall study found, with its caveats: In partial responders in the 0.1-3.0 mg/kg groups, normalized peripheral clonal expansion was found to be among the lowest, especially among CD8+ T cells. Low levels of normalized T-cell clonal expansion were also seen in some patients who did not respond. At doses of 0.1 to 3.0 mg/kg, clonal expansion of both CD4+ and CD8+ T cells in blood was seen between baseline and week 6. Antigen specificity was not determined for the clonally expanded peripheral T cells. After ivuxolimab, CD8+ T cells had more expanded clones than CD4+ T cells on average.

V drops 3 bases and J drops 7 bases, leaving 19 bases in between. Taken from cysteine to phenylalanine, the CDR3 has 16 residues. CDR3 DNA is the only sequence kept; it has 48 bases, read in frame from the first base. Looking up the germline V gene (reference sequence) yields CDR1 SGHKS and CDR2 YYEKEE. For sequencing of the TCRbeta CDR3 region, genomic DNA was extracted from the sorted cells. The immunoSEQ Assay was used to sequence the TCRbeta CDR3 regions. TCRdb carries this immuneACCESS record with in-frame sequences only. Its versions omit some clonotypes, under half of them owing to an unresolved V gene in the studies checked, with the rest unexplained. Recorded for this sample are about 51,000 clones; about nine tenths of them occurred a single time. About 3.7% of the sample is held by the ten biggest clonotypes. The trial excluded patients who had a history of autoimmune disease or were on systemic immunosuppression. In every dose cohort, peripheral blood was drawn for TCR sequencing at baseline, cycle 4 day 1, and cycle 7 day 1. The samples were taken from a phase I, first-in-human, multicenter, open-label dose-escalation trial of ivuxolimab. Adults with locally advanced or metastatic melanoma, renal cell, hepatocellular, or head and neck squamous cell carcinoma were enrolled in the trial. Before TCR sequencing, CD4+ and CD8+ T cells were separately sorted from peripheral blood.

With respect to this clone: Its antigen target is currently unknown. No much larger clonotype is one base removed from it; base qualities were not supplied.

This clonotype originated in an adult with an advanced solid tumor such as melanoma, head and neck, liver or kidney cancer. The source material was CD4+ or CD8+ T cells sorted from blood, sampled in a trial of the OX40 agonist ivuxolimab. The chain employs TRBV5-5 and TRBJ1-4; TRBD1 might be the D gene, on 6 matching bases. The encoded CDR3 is CASSSTRTELTEKLFF. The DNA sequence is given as TGTGCCAGCAGCTCCACCCGGACAGAACTAACTGAAAAACTGTTTTTT.